This TCR beta chain was sequenced in a study of cytomegalovirus exposure and HLA in healthy donors. Study results and limitations: Confirmation was obtained in vitro that a few CMV-associated chains are specific for CMV antigens. Reports described diagnosis of cytomegalovirus status by the classifier as highly specific and sensitive. The authors enumerated around 150 TCR beta chains as linked to cytomegalovirus. Many donors shared some public TCRs, even though most TCR sequences were rare.

Some clones are missing from TCRdb's copy, which holds only in-frame ones; the method was immunoSEQ multiplex PCR. The sample lists 250,000 or so clones; nearly 90% were seen once. Germline CDR1 and CDR2: LNHNV and YYDKDF (reference sequence). The length of the CDR3 is 17 residues. Trimming pared 4 bases from V and 3 bases from J, leaving 18 bases between. As concerns this clone: Its antigen remains unidentified.

Sequences were obtained from PBMCs. This clonotype originated in a young woman in good health and CMV-seronegative. The J gene is TRBJ2-2, the V gene TRBV15; tentatively, D is TRBD1 (6 bases). CDR3 DNA: TGTGCCACCAGCACGACGACTCGGACAGACTACACCGGGGAGCTGTTTTTT. Translated: CATSTTTRTDYTGELFF.